A single T cell receptor (beta chain) is shown here with its context. These data are taken from a study of blood T cell repertoires in COVID-19. Across the whole study: From the United States, Italy and Spain came samples of acute and convalescent COVID-19.

CDR3 length equals 14 residues. Trimming took 4 bases from V and 0 from J, leaving 10 bases between them. The germline V gene encodes CDR1 SGHNT and CDR2 YYREEE (reference sequence). Original data processing: Reference gene primer amplification gave estimated nucleated cell counts. The repertoire was sequenced with immunoSEQ multiplex PCR; TCRdb's copy has only in-frame clones and lacks some. V and J calls and clone size come straight from that table; D and trimming were deduced from the DNA. The sample lists roughly 140,000 clones, 84% occurring once. Everyone who took part was 18 to 89 years old, and they came from fewer than 25 US areas.

The genes are TRBV5-4 and TRBJ1-1; a possible D gene is TRBD1 (5 bases). The clonotype originates from a man aged 50 to 59 in a cohort exposed to, infected with or recovered from COVID-19 (not recorded which). Sequencing used PBMCs or T cells enriched from blood (not recorded which). This CDR3 is CASSRTSLNTEAFF. In DNA form, the CDR3 reads TGTGCCAGCAGCCGGACATCCCTGAACACTGAAGCTTTCTTT.